This TCR beta chain was documented in a study of blood T cell repertoires in COVID-19. Study overall: From the United States, Italy and Spain came samples of acute and convalescent COVID-19. In each case, the material was cDNA or gDNA derived from T cells, B-cell-depleted T cells, or PBMCs.

In the source study's methods: From reference gene primer amplification, estimates of nucleated cell counts were derived. The repertoire was sequenced with immunoSEQ multiplex PCR; TCRdb's copy has only in-frame clones and lacks some. D and trimming come from the DNA, and the V and J calls and clone size come from that table. The sample has about 670,000 clones; around 90% are singletons. V dropped 5 bases and J dropped 1; count of bases not matched to a gene: 9. CDR1 and CDR2 (germline): SGHKS, YYEKEE (reference sequence). The CDR3 is 16 amino acids. This TCR derives from a woman aged 18-29 years with acute or convalescent COVID-19. Sequenced material: peripheral blood. This rearrangement joins TRBV5-5 to TRBJ2-7; 10 positions match TRBD2. CDR3 nucleotide sequence: TGTGCCAGCAGGCTGACCGGGACTAGCGCTTCCTACGAGCAGTACTTC. Translation gives CASRLTGTSASYEQYF.